This note documents a single TCR beta chain sequence. Its matching antigen is unknown. CD45RO-negative CD8 cells positively selected for CCR7 made up the naive population, which excluded terminally differentiated effector memory CD45RA+ cells. This was a deep-level run. 200 to 250 ng DNA, tens of thousands of T cell genomes, went into each sorted-subset replicate PCR. This table comes from immunoSEQ multiplex PCR, and its TCRdb copy is limited to in-frame clones, with some not included. This sample carries around 2,000,000 clones, over 85% of them seen once, and the ten largest clones take around 1.1%. This entry belongs to a study of shared clonotypes between healthy human individuals. Study at large: Donor composition was a couple of women and three men, aged 18 to 49. Study outcomes and limitations: Non-shared clonotypes were found to have lower generation probabilities than the clonotypes that were shared by all four of the sorted-subset donors.

After removal of 6 bases from V and 4 bases from J, the junction contained 17 bases not matched to a gene. The germline V gene has CDR1 LGHNT and CDR2 FRNRAP. The CDR3 covers 17 residues. This clonotype was sampled from a man aged 18 to 30 in good health. Material: naive CD8+ T cells sorted from blood. V gene TRBV12-5 combines with J gene TRBJ1-2; 7 bases are a match to TRBD1. The DNA for the CDR3 is TGTGCTAGTGGACCTCACAGGGGCCGCGGGGTGTTCTATGGCTACACCTTC. Translation gives CASGPHRGRGVFYGYTF. Complete variable domain (other parts from reference TRBV12-5 and TRBJ1-2): DARVTQTPRHKVTEMGQEVTMRCQPILGHNTVFWYRQTMMQGLELLAYFRNRAPLDDSGMPKDRFSAEMPDATLATLKIQPSEPRDSAVYFCASGPHRGRGVFYGYTFGSGTRLTVV.